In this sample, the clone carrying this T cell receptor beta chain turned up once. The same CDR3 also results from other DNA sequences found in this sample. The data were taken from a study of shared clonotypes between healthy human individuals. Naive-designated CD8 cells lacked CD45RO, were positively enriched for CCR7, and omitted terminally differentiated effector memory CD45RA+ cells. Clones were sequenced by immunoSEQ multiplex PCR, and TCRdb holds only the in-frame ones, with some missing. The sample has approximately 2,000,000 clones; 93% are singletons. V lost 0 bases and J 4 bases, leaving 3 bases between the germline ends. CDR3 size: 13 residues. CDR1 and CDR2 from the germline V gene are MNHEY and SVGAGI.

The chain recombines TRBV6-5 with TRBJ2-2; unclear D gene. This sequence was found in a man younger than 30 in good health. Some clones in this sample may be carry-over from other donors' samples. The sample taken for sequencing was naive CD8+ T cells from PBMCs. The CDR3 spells CASSYSRTGELFF. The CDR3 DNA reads TGTGCCAGCAGTTACTCCCGCACCGGGGAGCTGTTTTTT.